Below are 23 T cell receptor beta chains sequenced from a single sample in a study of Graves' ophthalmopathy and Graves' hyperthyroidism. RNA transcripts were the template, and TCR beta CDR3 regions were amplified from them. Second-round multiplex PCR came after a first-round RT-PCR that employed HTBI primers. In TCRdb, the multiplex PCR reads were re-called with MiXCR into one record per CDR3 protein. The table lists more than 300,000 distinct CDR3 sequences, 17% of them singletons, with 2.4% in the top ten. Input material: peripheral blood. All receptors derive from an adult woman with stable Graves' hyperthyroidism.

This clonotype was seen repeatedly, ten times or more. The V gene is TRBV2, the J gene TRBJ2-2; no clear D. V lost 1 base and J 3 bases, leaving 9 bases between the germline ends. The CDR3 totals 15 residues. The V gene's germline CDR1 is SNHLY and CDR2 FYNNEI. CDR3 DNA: TGTGCCAGCAGTGAAGGCCGAGCGTACACCGGGGAGCTGTTTTTT. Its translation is CASSEGRAYTGELFF.

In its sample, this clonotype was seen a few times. This CDR3 reads CAWKSNLGTDTQYF. CDR3 coding DNA: TGTGCCTGGAAGTCGAACTTGGGCACAGATACGCAGTATTTT. The chain carries TRBV30 and TRBJ2-3; D not resolved. CDR3 length: 14 amino acids. V was cut by 4 bases and J by 1 base, with 12 bases left in between. Germline loops: CDR1 GTSNPN, CDR2 SVGIG (reference sequence).

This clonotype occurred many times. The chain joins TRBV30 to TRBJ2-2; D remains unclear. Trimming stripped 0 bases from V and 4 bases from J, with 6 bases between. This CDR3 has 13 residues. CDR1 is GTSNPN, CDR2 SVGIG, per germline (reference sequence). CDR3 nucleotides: TGTGCCTGGAGTGTACGGGTCACCGGGGAGCTGTTTTTT. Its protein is CAWSVRVTGELFF.

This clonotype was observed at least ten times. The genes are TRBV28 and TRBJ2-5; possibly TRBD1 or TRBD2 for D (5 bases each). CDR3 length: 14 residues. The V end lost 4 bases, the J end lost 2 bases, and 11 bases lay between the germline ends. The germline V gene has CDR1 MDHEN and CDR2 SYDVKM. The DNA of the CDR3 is TGTGCCAGCAGTTGGGGACCAGATCAAGAGACCCAGTACTTC. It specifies CASSWGPDQETQYF.

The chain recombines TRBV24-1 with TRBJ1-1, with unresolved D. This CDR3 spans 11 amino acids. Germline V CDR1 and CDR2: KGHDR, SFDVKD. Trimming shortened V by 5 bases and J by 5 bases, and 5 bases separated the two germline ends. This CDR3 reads CATSVGTEAFF. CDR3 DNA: TGTGCCACCAGTGTTGGGACTGAAGCTTTCTTT.

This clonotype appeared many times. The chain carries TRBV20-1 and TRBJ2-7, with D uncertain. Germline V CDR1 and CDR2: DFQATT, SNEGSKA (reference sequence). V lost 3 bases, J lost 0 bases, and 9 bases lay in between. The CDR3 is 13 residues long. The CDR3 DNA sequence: TGCAGTGCTAGCGCCCACAGCTCCTACGAGCAGTACTTC. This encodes CSASAHSSYEQYF.

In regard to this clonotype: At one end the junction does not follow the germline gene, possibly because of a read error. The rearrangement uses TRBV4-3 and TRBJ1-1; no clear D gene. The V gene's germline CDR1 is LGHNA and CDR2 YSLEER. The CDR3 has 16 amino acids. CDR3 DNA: TGCGTCAGCAGCAAAACCCTGACCCTTCCTAACACTGAAGCTTTCTTT. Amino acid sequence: CVSSKTLTLPNTEAFF.

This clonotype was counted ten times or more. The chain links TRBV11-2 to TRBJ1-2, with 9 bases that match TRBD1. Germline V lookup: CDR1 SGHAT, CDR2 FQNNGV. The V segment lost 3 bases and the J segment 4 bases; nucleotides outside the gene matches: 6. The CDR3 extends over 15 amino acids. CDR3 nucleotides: TGTGCCAGCAGCTTCCACAGGGGGCATAGCTATGGCTACACCTTC. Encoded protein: CASSFHRGHSYGYTF.

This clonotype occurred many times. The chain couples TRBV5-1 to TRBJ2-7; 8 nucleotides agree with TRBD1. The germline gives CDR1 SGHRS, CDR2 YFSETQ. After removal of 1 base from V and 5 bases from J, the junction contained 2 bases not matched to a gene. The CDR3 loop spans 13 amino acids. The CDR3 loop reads CASSLWTGNEQYF. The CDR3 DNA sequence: TGCGCCAGCAGCTTGTGGACAGGGAACGAGCAGTACTTC.

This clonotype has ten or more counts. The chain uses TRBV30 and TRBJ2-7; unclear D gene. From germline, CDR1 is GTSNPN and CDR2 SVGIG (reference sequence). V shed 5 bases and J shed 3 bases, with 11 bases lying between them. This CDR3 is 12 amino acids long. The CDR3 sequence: CAWRGGRYEQYF. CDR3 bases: TGTGCCTGGCGAGGCGGACGCTACGAGCAGTACTTC.

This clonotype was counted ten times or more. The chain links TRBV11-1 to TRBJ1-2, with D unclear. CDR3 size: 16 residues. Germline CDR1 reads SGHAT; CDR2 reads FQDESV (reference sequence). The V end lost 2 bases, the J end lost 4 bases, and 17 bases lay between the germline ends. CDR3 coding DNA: TGTGCCAGCAGCTTATCAGGTCGAGGGAGCGGCTATGGCTACACCTTC. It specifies CASSLSGRGSGYGYTF.

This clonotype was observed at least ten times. The CDR3 loop is CASRLALFRDQETQYF. In nucleotides, the CDR3 is TGTGCCAGCAGACTCGCCCTATTCAGGGATCAAGAGACCCAGTACTTC. The chain joins TRBV28 to TRBJ2-5; tentatively, D is TRBD1 (5 bases). V dropped 6 bases and J dropped 2 bases, with 19 bases sitting between them. The V gene's germline CDR1 is MDHEN and CDR2 SYDVKM. This CDR3 region has 16 residues.

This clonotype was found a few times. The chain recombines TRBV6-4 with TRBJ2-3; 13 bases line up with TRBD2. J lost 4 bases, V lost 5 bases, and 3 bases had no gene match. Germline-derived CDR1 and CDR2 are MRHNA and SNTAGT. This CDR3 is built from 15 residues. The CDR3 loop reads CASSKLAGGPDTQYF. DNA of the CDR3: TGTGCCAGCAGTAAACTAGCGGGAGGGCCAGATACGCAGTATTTT.

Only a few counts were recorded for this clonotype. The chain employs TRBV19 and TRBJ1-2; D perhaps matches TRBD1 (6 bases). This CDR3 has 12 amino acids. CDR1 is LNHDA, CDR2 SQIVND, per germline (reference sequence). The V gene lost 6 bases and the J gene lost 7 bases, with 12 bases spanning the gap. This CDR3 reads CASSHDRTGYTF. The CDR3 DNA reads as TGTGCCAGTAGCCATGACAGGACTGGCTACACCTTC.

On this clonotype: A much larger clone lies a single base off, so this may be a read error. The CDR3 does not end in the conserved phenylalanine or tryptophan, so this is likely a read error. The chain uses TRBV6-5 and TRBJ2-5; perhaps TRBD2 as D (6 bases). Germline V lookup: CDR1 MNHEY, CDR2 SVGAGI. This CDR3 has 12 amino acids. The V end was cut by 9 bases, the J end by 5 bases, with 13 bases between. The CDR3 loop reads CASQPGVETQYV. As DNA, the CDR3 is TGTGCCAGTCAACCGGGGGTGGAGACCCAGTACGTC.

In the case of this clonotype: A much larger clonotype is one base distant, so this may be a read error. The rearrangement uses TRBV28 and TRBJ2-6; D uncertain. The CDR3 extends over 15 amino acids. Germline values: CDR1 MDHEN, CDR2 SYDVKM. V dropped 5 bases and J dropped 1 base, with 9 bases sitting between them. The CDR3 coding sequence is TGTGCCAGCAGTCATAGCAATTCTGGGGCCAACGTCCTGACTTTC. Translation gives CASSHSNSGANVLTF.

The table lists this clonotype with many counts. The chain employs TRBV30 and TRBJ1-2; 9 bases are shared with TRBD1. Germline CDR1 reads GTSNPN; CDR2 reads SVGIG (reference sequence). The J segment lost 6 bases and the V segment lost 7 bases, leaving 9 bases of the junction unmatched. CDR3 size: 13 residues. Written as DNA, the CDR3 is TGTGCCTCGACCGGGACAGGGCAGGATGGCTACACCTTC. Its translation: CASTGTGQDGYTF.

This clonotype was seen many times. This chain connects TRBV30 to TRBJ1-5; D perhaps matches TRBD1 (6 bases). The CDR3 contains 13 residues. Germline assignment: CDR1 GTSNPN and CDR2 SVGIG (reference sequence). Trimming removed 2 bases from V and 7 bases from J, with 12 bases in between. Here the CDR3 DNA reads TGTGCCTGGAGTAGGGGGGAAGGACAGCCCCAGCATTTT. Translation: CAWSRGEGQPQHF.

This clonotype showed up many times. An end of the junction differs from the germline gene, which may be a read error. CDR3 sequence reads: CASSLAIAYEQYF. The DNA for the CDR3 is TGTGCTAGCAGCTTAGCAATCGCCTACGAGCAGTACTTC. The V gene is TRBV7-7, the J gene TRBJ2-7; D gene unclear. CDR1 and CDR2 from the germline V gene are SSHAT and FNYEAQ (reference sequence). This CDR3 contains 13 residues.

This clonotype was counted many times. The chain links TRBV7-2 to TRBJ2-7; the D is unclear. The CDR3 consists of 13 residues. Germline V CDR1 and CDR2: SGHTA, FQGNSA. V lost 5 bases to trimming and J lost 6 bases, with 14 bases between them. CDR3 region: CASSPVGLLEQYF. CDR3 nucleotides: TGTGCCAGCAGCCCCGTAGGGCTACTCGAGCAGTACTTC.

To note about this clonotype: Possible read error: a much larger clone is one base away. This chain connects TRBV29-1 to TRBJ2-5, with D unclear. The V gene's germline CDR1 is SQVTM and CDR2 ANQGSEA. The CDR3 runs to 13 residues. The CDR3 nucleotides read TGCAGCGTCCAACTGCGGCTTGTGGAGATCCAGTACTTC. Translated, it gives CSVQLRLVEIQYF.

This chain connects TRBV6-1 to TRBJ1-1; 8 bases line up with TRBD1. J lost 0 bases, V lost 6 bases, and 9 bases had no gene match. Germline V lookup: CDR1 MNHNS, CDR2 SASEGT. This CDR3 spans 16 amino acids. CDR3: CASSRPRDRMNTEAFF. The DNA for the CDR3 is TGTGCCAGCAGCAGGCCCCGGGACAGGATGAACACTGAAGCTTTCTTT.

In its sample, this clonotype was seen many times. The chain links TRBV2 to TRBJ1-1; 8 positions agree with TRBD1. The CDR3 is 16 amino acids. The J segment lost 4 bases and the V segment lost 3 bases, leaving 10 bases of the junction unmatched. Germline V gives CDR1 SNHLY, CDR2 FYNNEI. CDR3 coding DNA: TGTGCCAGCAGTGATCTCTGGACAGGGATGAGCACTGAAGCTTTCTTT. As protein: CASSDLWTGMSTEAFF.